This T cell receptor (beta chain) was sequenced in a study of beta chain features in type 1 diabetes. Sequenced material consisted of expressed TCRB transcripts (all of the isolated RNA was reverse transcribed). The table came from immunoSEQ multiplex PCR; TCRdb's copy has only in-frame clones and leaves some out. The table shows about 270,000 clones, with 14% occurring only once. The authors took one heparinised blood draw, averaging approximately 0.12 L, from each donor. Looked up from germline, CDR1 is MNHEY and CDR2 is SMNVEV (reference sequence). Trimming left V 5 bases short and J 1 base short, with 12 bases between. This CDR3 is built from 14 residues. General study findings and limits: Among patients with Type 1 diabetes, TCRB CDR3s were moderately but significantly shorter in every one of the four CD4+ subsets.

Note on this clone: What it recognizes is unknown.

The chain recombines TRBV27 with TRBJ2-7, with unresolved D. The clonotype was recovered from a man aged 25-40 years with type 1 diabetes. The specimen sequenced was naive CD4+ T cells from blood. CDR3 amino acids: CASSPTYPSYEQYF. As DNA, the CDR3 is TGTGCCAGCAGTCCCACTTATCCTTCCTACGAGCAGTACTTC.